This TCR beta chain is from a study of blood T cell repertoires in COVID-19 (dated by TCRdb to about 2020). Turning to the overall study: The collaborator samples originated in the United States, Italy and Spain and spanned the acute and convalescent phases of COVID-19. The dataset comprised deeply sampled blood TCRbeta repertoires from subjects exposed to, actively infected with, or recovered from COVID-19. A freely available public database, intended as a resource for researchers studying the immune response to SARS-CoV-2, is where the repertoires were released. The material from the prospective study consisted of cDNA or gDNA derived from T cells, B-cell-depleted T cells, or PBMCs. A de-identified subject ID, COVID-19 status, age in years and sex were almost always included in the sample metadata. Samples were obtained from the ongoing ImmuneRACE study (first 160 participants) and from 950 to 1,500 subjects provided by 6 global collaborators. Where available, HLA class I and class II types were obtained from metadata supplied by the sample provider rather than from assay-based typing.

Collaborating institutions collected whole blood in K2EDTA tubes following their own protocols. For TCRbeta analysis, collaborators shipped samples in one of three forms: frozen whole blood, isolated PBMCs, or DNA extracted from either of those sample types. On this clone: It lacks a known antigen. The sample holds no much larger clone one base away, and base qualities are not on file.

The paper's findings and limits, for the study overall: Clinical and demographic metadata were provided uncurated, with the amount varying by source and participant.

The immunoSEQ Assay, a bias-controlled multiplex PCR, was used to amplify TCRbeta CDR3 regions from genomic DNA. The source study handled its data this way. Within the assay, amplification of reference gene primers was used to estimate how many nucleated cells each sample contained. To quantify the absolute abundance of each unique TCRbeta CDR3 rearrangement, sequence reads were collapsed and filtered. For each sample, productive Simpson clonality was calculated by taking the square root of Simpson's diversity index across productive rearrangements. The clones in this table, taken by TCRdb from immuneACCESS, are in-frame only. Not every clone is retained; where verified, under half of the shortfall comes from an unresolved V gene, and the cause of the rest is unknown. D and trimming were read from the DNA, whereas the V and J calls and clone size are those reported in that table. The sample table contains tens of thousands of clones; only one count was recorded for roughly 86% of them. The ten top clones hold 8.5% of the sample.

Sequenced input: peripheral blood. The receptor was derived from a man aged 55 to 70 with active COVID-19.

The CDR3 reads CASSIGTEYEQYF. The DNA sequence is given as TGTGCCAGCAGCATCGGGACAGAATACGAGCAGTACTTC. The rearrangement joined TRBV7-9 to TRBJ2-7, and TRBD1 aligns with 7 junction nucleotides. Germline trimming amounts to 5 bases on V and 4 bases on J, with 5 as the count of junction bases outside the gene matches. Including the terminal cysteine and phenylalanine, the CDR3 comprises 13 residues. The entry retains the CDR3 DNA only, 39 bases that are in frame from base 1. From the germline V gene (reference sequence), CDR1 is SEHNR and CDR2 is FQNEAQ.